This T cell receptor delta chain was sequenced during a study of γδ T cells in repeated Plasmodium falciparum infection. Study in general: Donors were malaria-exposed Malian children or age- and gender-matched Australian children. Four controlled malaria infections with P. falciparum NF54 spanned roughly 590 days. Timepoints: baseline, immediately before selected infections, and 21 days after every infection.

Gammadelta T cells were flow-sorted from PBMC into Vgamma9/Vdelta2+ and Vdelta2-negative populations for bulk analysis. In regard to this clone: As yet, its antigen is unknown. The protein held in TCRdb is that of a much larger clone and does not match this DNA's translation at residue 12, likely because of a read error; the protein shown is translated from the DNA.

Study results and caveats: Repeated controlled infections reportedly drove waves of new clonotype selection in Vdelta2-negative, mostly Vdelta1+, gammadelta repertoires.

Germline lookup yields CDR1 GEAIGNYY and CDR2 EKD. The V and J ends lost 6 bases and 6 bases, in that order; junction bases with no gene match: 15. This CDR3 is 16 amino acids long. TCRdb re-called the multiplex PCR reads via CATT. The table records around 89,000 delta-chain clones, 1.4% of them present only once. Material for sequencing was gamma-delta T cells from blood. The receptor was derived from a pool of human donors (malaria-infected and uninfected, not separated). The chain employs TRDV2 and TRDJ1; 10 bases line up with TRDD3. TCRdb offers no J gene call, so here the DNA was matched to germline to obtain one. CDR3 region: CACFVLGDVPGNKLIF. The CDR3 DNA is TGTGCCTGTTTCGTACTGGGGGATGTCCCTGGCAATAAACTCATCTTT.